A selection of T cell receptor beta chains follows, all from one sample in a study of CD4 T cells in relation to SARS-CoV-2 and coronaviruses. Which antigens these TCRs recognize remains unknown. Libraries were prepared by immunoSEQ multiplex PCR; TCRdb keeps only in-frame clonotypes and omits some of them. Among 25,000 to 30,000 clones, roughly 73% were seen once, and the ten largest hold 15% to 20%. The source material was CD4+ T cells from PBMCs, cultured in vitro. The origin of the receptors is a human donor in good health. The CDR3 runs from the conserved cysteine through the conserved F or W. A D gene is named only where the DNA matches it firmly. Only part of the rows carry a size: once, few, many, or a class if the clone is expanded.

>-|-|TRBV10-3|TRBJ1-1
CATNKGPDTEAFF
TGTGCCACCAACAAGGGCCCGGACACTGAAGCTTTCTTT
>-|-|TRBV4-2|TRBJ2-7
CASSQVGKAYEQYF
TGTGCCAGCAGCCAAGTGGGGAAAGCCTACGAGCAGTACTTC
>TRBD2|-|TRBV4-2|TRBJ2-2
CASSHPRNKRGAGTGELFF
TGTGCCAGCAGCCACCCCAGGAATAAGCGGGGGGCTGGCACCGGGGAGCTGTTTTTT
>TRBD2|few|TRBV9|TRBJ2-1
CASSVISAGGRHEQFF
TGTGCCAGCAGCGTAATCTCGGCGGGAGGGCGTCATGAGCAGTTCTTC
>-|once|TRBV6-6|TRBJ1-1
CASSFGPPAEAFF
TGTGCCAGCAGTTTCGGGCCCCCAGCCGAAGCTTTCTTT
>-|-|TRBV21-1|TRBJ2-3
CASSKAGQKREGDTQYF
TGTGCCAGCAGCAAAGCGGGCCAAAAGCGGGAGGGAGATACGCAGTATTTT
>-|once|TRBV5-1|TRBJ1-1
CASSLIQEGTEAFF
TGCGCCAGCAGCCTGATTCAGGAAGGGACTGAAGCTTTCTTT
>TRBD2|-|TRBV12-5|TRBJ2-5
CASGLSLAGGLSETQYF
TGTGCTAGTGGTTTGTCTTTAGCGGGAGGCCTAAGCGAGACCCAGTACTTC
>-|-|TRBV5-1|TRBJ1-3
CASSSQGGYGNTIYF
TGCGCCAGCAGCTCACAAGGGGGTTATGGAAACACCATATATTTT
>-|once|TRBV28|TRBJ1-3
CASSAWDAVGNTIYF
TGTGCCAGCAGCGCGTGGGACGCCGTTGGAAACACCATATATTTT
>-|-|TRBV5-4|TRBJ2-5
CASSSLEGKETQYF
TGTGCCAGCAGCTCACTTGAGGGTAAAGAGACCCAGTACTTC
>TRBD2|-|TRBV27|TRBJ2-7
CASSLHGLAPYEQYF
TGTGCCAGCAGTTTGCACGGACTAGCTCCCTACGAGCAGTACTTC
>TRBD1|-|TRBV4-1|TRBJ2-4
CASSQQGQGGIQYF
TGCGCCAGCAGCCAACAGGGACAGGGCGGCATTCAGTACTTC
>TRBD2|-|TRBV5-1|TRBJ2-7
CASSFGLEYEQYF
TGCGCCAGCAGTTTCGGACTAGAATACGAGCAGTACTTC
>-|-|TRBV6-1|TRBJ1-6
CASSEAYNSPLHF
TGTGCCAGCAGTGAAGCTTATAATTCACCCCTCCACTTT
>-|-|TRBV19|TRBJ1-3
CASSLQSSGNTIYF
TGTGCCAGTAGCTTACAGAGCTCTGGAAACACCATATATTTT
>-|-|TRBV19|TRBJ1-4
CASSVLTAPNEKLFF
TGTGCCAGTAGTGTCCTGACAGCACCTAATGAAAAACTGTTTTTT
>TRBD1|-|TRBV4-1|TRBJ1-5
CASSQRQGRADNQPQHF
TGCGCCAGCAGCCAGAGACAGGGTCGGGCAGACAATCAGCCCCAGCATTTT
>-|-|TRBV14|TRBJ1-2
CASSQEVRPGNGYTF
TGTGCCAGCAGCCAAGAAGTCCGGCCAGGGAATGGCTACACCTTC
>-|-|TRBV7-3|TRBJ2-1
CASSQIGSEQFF
TGTGCCAGCAGTCAGATAGGGAGTGAGCAGTTCTTC
>-|-|TRBV7-2|TRBJ1-4
CASSLGQGTNEKLFF
TGTGCCAGCAGCTTAGGTCAGGGAACTAATGAAAAACTGTTTTTT
>TRBD2|-|TRBV7-2|TRBJ2-1
CASSIASGPSSYNEQFF
TGTGCCAGCAGCATCGCTAGCGGCCCCTCCTCCTACAATGAGCAGTTCTTC
>-|-|TRBV4-1|TRBJ1-1
CASSPKGRLATEAFF
TGCGCCAGCAGCCCAAAGGGCCGGCTCGCCACTGAAGCTTTCTTT
>-|-|TRBV3-1/TRBV3-2|TRBJ2-5
CASSQADRGETQYF
TGTGCCAGCAGCCAAGCGGATAGAGGGGAGACCCAGTACTTC
>-|few|TRBV12-5|TRBJ1-3
CASGKSGTHSGNTIYF
TGTGCTAGTGGTAAATCCGGGACACACTCTGGAAACACCATATATTTT
>-|-|TRBV6-2/TRBV6-3|TRBJ1-2
CASSFRGNDGYTF
TGTGCCAGCAGTTTTAGGGGGAATGATGGCTACACCTTC
>TRBD1|-|TRBV24-1|TRBJ2-3
CATSDPDRANTQYF
TGTGCCACCAGTGACCCCGACAGGGCAAATACGCAGTATTTT
>-|-|TRBV6-5|TRBJ1-1
CASRGMTGGVTEAFF
TGTGCCAGCAGGGGGATGACGGGGGGGGTCACTGAAGCTTTCTTT
>TRBD2|-|TRBV6-6|TRBJ2-7
CASSRSGRGVYEQYF
TGTGCCAGCAGTCGGAGCGGGAGAGGGGTCTACGAGCAGTACTTC
>TRBD2|-|TRBV3-1/TRBV3-2|TRBJ2-6
CASSRGSSDPGANVLTF
TGTGCCAGCAGCCGCGGGAGTAGCGACCCTGGGGCCAACGTCCTGACTTTC
>-|-|TRBV12-5|TRBJ1-5
CASGLEDNQPQHF
TGTGCTAGTGGTTTGGAGGACAATCAGCCCCAGCATTTT
>-|once|TRBV19|TRBJ2-5
CASNAGRQETQYF
TGTGCCAGTAACGCAGGGCGACAAGAGACCCAGTACTTC
>-|-|TRBV6-2/TRBV6-3|TRBJ1-2
CASSSDTNYGYTF
TGTGCCAGCAGCTCCGACACTAACTATGGCTACACCTTC
>-|-|TRBV7-2|TRBJ1-2
CASSPGPPQYGYTF
TGTGCCAGCAGCCCCGGGCCTCCTCAGTATGGCTACACCTTC
>-|-|TRBV5-1|TRBJ2-2
CASSSVGVMGTGELFF
TGCGCCAGCAGCTCTGTAGGGGTGATGGGGACCGGGGAGCTGTTTTTT
>TRBD1|once|TRBV10-3|TRBJ1-6
CAIRRDSSSPLHF
TGTGCCATCAGACGGGACAGTTCTTCACCCCTCCACTTT
>-|-|TRBV5-1|TRBJ2-1
CASSPYGGYSSYNEQFF
TGCGCCAGCAGCCCTTACGGTGGATATTCCTCCTACAATGAGCAGTTCTTC